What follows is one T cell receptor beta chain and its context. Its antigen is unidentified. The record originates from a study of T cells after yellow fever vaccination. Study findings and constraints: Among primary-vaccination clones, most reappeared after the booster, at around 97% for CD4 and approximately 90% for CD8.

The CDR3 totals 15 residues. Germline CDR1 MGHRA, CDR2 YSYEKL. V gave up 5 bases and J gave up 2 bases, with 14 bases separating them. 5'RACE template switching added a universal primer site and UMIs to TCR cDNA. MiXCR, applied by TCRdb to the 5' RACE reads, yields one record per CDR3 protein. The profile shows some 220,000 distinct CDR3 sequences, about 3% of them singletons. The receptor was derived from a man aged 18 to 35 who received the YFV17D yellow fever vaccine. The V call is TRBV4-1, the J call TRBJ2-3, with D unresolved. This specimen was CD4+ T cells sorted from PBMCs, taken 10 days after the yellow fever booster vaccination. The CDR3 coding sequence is TGCGCCAGCAGCTCCTACTTGCGCCCCACAGATACGCAGTATTTT. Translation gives CASSSYLRPTDTQYF.